One sample yielded the 9 T cell receptor beta chains listed below, sequenced in a study of cytomegalovirus exposure and HLA in healthy donors. Sequencing was performed with immunoSEQ multiplex PCR; in TCRdb, only in-frame clones are kept and a portion is missing. The data contain some 150,000 clones, approximately 91% of them singletons. Sequencing was carried out using PBMCs. These receptor sequences come from a young woman in good health and CMV-seropositive.

CDR3 loop: CATSRDQASGPSSYNEQFF. CDR3 nucleotides: TGTGCCACCAGCAGAGATCAGGCTAGCGGACCAAGCTCCTACAATGAGCAGTTCTTC. The chain employs TRBV15 and TRBJ2-1, with 7 bases that match TRBD2. The CDR3 loop spans 19 amino acids. Germline-derived CDR1 and CDR2 are LNHNV and YYDKDF (reference sequence). Trimming took 0 bases from V and 0 from J; bases not matched to a gene: 11.

This chain uses TRBV11-3 with TRBJ2-7; TRBD1 is a possible D gene (6 bases). Germline V gene sequence: CDR1 SGHNT, CDR2 YENEEA. The ends were cut back, 3 bases at V and 1 base at J, with 13 bases in the middle. The CDR3 runs 15 residues. CDR3 amino acids: CASSLERQGSYEQYF. CDR3 coding DNA: TGTGCCAGCAGCTTGGAGCGCCAGGGGTCCTACGAGCAGTACTTC.

The V call is TRBV4-3, the J call TRBJ2-7; a possible D gene is TRBD2 (5 bases). V lost 0 bases and J 3 bases, leaving 9 bases between the germline ends. Germline V lookup: CDR1 LGHNA, CDR2 YSLEER. The CDR3 covers 14 residues. This CDR3 reads CASSQERGFYEQYF. For the CDR3, the DNA is TGCGCCAGCAGCCAAGAAAGAGGGTTCTACGAGCAGTACTTC.

This clone has just one count. This chain links TRBV29-1 with TRBJ2-7; TRBD1 matches at 8 bases. V was pared by 6 bases and J by 3 bases, with 7 bases of the junction left unmatched. Germline CDR1 reads SQVTM; CDR2 reads ANQGSEA. CDR3 length: 13 residues. This chain's CDR3 is CSVRGRGLYEQYF. In DNA form, the CDR3 reads TGCAGCGTCAGGGGCAGGGGGCTCTACGAGCAGTACTTC.

This clone was counted a few times. The V and J genes are TRBV14 and TRBJ1-1; TRBD1 matches at 8 bases. Germline assignment: CDR1 SGHDN and CDR2 FVKESK. The J segment lost 4 bases and the V segment lost 2 bases, leaving 6 bases of the junction unmatched. The CDR3 has 15 residues. CDR3 residues: CASSQRTGGGTEAFF. The CDR3, as DNA: TGTGCCAGCAGCCAACGAACAGGGGGTGGCACTGAAGCTTTCTTT.

The chain employs TRBV6-6 and TRBJ1-1, with unresolved D. CDR1 is MNHNY, CDR2 SVGAGI, per germline (reference sequence). CDR3 length: 15 amino acids. V lost 4 bases to trimming and J lost 0 bases, with 12 bases between them. CDR3 bases: TGTGCCAGCAGTTGGCCAGGCCATATGAACACTGAAGCTTTCTTT. It yields the protein CASSWPGHMNTEAFF.

The chain couples TRBV4-1 to TRBJ1-4; D remains unclear. Trimming left V 4 bases short and J 6 bases short, with 9 bases between. This CDR3 is built from 13 residues. Germline CDR1 is MGHRA and CDR2 is YSYEKL. The DNA of the CDR3 is TGCGCCAGCAGCCCCGGTCCCGATGAAAAACTGTTTTTT. This codes for CASSPGPDEKLFF.

CDR3 sequence reads: CASSLGRMEETQYF. In nucleotides, the CDR3 is TGTGCCAGCAGCTTAGGGCGGATGGAAGAGACCCAGTACTTC. The chain has TRBV11-2 and TRBJ2-5; D is undetermined. The CDR3 is 14 amino acids. Trimming removed 1 base from V and 3 bases from J, with 9 bases in between. Germline V gene data show CDR1 as SGHAT and CDR2 as FQNNGV.

DNA for the CDR3: TGTGCCAGCAGCGTAGGTCTAGCGGGAGTGGGGGAGCAGTTCTTC. It encodes CASSVGLAGVGEQFF. This chain uses TRBV9 with TRBJ2-1; 10 nucleotides line up with TRBD2. The germline V gene has CDR1 SGDLS and CDR2 YYNGEE. The CDR3 has 15 amino acids. Unmatched junction bases numbered 7, after V lost 0 bases and J lost 10 bases.